One and the same sample provided the 20 T cell receptor beta chains below, sequenced in a study of T cells in Graves' hyperthyroidism and ophthalmopathy. Amplified TCR beta CDR3 regions came from RNA transcripts. TCR CDR3 underwent first-round RT-PCR with the HTBI primer set. MiXCR was run by TCRdb on the multiplex PCR reads, yielding one entry per CDR3 protein. The sample has hundreds of thousands of distinct CDR3 sequences, more than 12% seen once. The material sequenced was blood. Every receptor here comes from a woman aged 25 to 39 with Graves' hyperthyroidism.

This clonotype was found a few times. The rearrangement uses TRBV3-1 and TRBJ2-7, with 9 positions matching TRBD1. This CDR3 comprises 13 residues. V was pared by 4 bases and J by 6 bases, with 4 bases of the junction left unmatched. Germline values: CDR1 LGHDT, CDR2 YNNKEL (reference sequence). In DNA form, the CDR3 reads TGTGCCAGCAGCCCGGACAGGGGCGGCGAGCAGTACTTC. Translated: CASSPDRGGEQYF.

This chain links TRBV5-1 with TRBJ2-2; TRBD2 aligns across 10 bases. The CDR3 runs to 18 residues. CDR1 is SGHRS, CDR2 YFSETQ, per germline. The J segment lost 7 bases and the V segment lost 0 bases, leaving 12 bases of the junction unmatched. CDR3 protein: CASSLARWLAGAVGELFF. The CDR3 DNA is TGCGCCAGCAGCTTGGCCAGGTGGCTAGCGGGAGCGGTCGGGGAGCTGTTTTTT.

This rearrangement joins TRBV29-1 to TRBJ2-7; the match to TRBD1 covers 11 bases. Per germline, CDR1 SQVTM and CDR2 ANQGSEA. This CDR3 contains 14 residues. The V gene end was trimmed by 6 bases and the J gene end by 7 bases; junction bases not matched to a gene: 11. CDR3 in amino acids: CSVDRGQGANEQYF. The CDR3 DNA sequence: TGCAGCGTCGACCGAGGACAGGGGGCTAATGAGCAGTACTTC.

The sample holds many counts of this clonotype. V and J are TRBV28 and TRBJ1-4; no clear D. The length of the CDR3 is 13 residues. Trimming cost V 10 bases and J 8 bases, with 17 bases left between them. Germline V gene lookup returns CDR1 MDHEN and CDR2 SYDVKM. The CDR3 region has the DNA TGTGCCACCCCCAGGCTTGGACGCGAAAAACTGTTTTTT. Translating gives CATPRLGREKLFF.

This clonotype was counted at least ten times. CDR3 in amino acids: CASSPRGQEQFF. CDR3 in DNA: TGTGCCAGCAGCCCGCGGGGCCAGGAGCAGTTCTTC. The gene calls are TRBV12-3 or TRBV12-4 and TRBJ2-1, with D tentatively TRBD2 (6 bases). The CDR3 covers 12 residues. Trimming took off 6 bases at V and 10 bases at J, with 13 bases between the two ends.

This clonotype has only one observation. This may stem from a read error, because a much larger clone lies one nucleotide away. The chain recombines TRBV3-1 with TRBJ2-7; D is possibly TRBD2 (5 bases). Germline assignment: CDR1 LGHDT and CDR2 YNNKEL (reference sequence). The CDR3 totals 13 residues. V was pared by 4 bases and J by 4 bases, with 11 bases between. The CDR3 DNA is TGTGCCAGCAGCCCCTCGGGAAGATACGAGCAGTACTTC. Protein sequence: CASSPSGRYEQYF.

This clonotype occurred a few times. The chain has TRBV5-1 and TRBJ2-7, with D perhaps given as TRBD1 or TRBD2 (6 bases each). V lost 2 bases, J lost 2 bases, and 14 bases lay in between. The CDR3 has 15 residues. Germline lookup yields CDR1 SGHRS and CDR2 YFSETQ. The CDR3 reads CASSFTGRQPYEQYF. The CDR3 region has the DNA TGCGCCAGCAGCTTTACAGGGAGGCAACCCTACGAGCAGTACTTC.

The chain has TRBV6-5 and TRBJ1-2, with a possible D match to TRBD1 (5 bases). Trimming took 2 bases from V and 0 from J, leaving 13 bases between them. CDR1 and CDR2 (germline): MNHEY, SVGAGI. The CDR3 loop spans 16 amino acids. This chain's CDR3 is CASSYGAGPANYGYTF. The CDR3 bases are TGTGCCAGCAGTTACGGGGCAGGGCCGGCTAACTATGGCTACACCTTC.

The chain employs TRBV9 and TRBJ2-2; TRBD2 might be the D (5 bases). The CDR3 loop spans 16 amino acids. V lost 1 base, J lost 2 bases, and 12 bases lay in between. CDR1 is SGDLS and CDR2 is YYNGEE in the germline V gene. CDR3 amino acids: CASSVLATINTGELFF. The DNA of the CDR3 is TGTGCCAGCAGCGTATTGGCGACTATTAACACCGGGGAGCTGTTTTTT.

Many counts were recorded for this clonotype. The chain couples TRBV27 to TRBJ2-7; 8 positions match TRBD2. This CDR3 region has 14 residues. Germline loops: CDR1 MNHEY, CDR2 SMNVEV (reference sequence). The V segment lost 5 bases and the J segment 0 bases; nucleotides outside the gene matches: 3. The CDR3 reads CASSQAGASYEQYF. For the CDR3, the DNA is TGTGCCAGCAGTCAAGCGGGAGCCTCCTACGAGCAGTACTTC.

This clonotype was seen at least ten times. The V and J genes are TRBV12-3 or TRBV12-4 and TRBJ1-4; D ambiguous. CDR3 length: 16 amino acids. V was clipped by 0 bases and J by 5 bases, with 13 bases between them. CDR3 nucleotide sequence: TGTGCCAGCAGTTTAGCTGGCGGCAGGTTGAATGAAAAACTGTTTTTT. This gives the protein CASSLAGGRLNEKLFF.

The chain uses TRBV25-1 and TRBJ1-2, with D perhaps TRBD1 (5 bases). Germline V lookup: CDR1 MGHDK, CDR2 SYGVNS. The CDR3 is 16 amino acids. V lost 5 bases and J lost 4, with 20 bases in between. The CDR3 bases are TGTGCCAGCAGTCCCACAGGTGACCAAACGGGCTATGGCTACACCTTC. This translates into CASSPTGDQTGYGYTF.

As for this clonotype: A much larger clone is a single base away; this may be a read error. V gene TRBV12-3 or TRBV12-4 combines with J gene TRBJ1-6; D possibly corresponds to TRBD1 (5 bases). V dropped 10 bases and J dropped 6 bases, with 16 bases sitting between them. The CDR3 is made up of 14 amino acids. The CDR3 loop reads CATGDAGINSPLHF. CDR3 DNA: TGTGCCACCGGGGACGCCGGAATTAATTCACCCCTCCACTTT.

The chain uses TRBV5-6 and TRBJ2-7, with D possibly matching TRBD2 (5 bases). CDR1 and CDR2 (germline): SGHDT, YYEEEE. Between the trimmed V and J ends, which lost 6 bases and 0 bases, there was a span of 10 bases. The CDR3 extends over 13 amino acids. In nucleotides, the CDR3 is TGTGCCAGCAATAGCGCGAGCTCCTACGAGCAGTACTTC. Translated: CASNSASSYEQYF.

This chain connects TRBV10-3 to TRBJ1-4, with D hard to call. Germline assignment: CDR1 ENHRY and CDR2 SYGVKD. V dropped 0 bases and J dropped 0 bases, with 8 bases sitting between them. CDR3 length: 16 amino acids. This chain's CDR3 is CAISESSVATNEKLFF. The DNA of the CDR3 is TGTGCCATCAGTGAGTCGTCAGTTGCAACTAATGAAAAACTGTTTTTT.

This clonotype has at least ten counts. For the CDR3, the DNA is TGCGCCAGCAGCCAAAGAACAGGGGATGGCTACACCTTC. It encodes CASSQRTGDGYTF. The chain employs TRBV4-1 and TRBJ1-2, with 7 bases identical to TRBD1. This CDR3 spans 13 amino acids. Trimming at V came to 2 bases and at J to 6 bases, leaving 3 bases not matched to a gene. Germline CDR1 and CDR2: MGHRA and YSYEKL.

This clonotype was seen ten or more times. The chain recombines TRBV28 with TRBJ1-2, with 10 positions matching TRBD1. The CDR3 has 16 amino acids. V was pared by 4 bases and J by 5 bases, with 10 bases of the junction left unmatched. Per germline, CDR1 MDHEN and CDR2 SYDVKM. As DNA, the CDR3 is TGTGCCAGCAGTTCAATACCGGGACAGGGGTTTTATGGCTACACCTTC. This sequence encodes CASSSIPGQGFYGYTF.

This clonotype was observed a handful of times. The chain uses TRBV7-2 and TRBJ2-1; no definite D call. V dropped 0 bases and J dropped 9 bases, with 9 bases sitting between them. The CDR3 spans 13 residues. CDR1 SGHTA and CDR2 FQGNSA come from the germline V gene. CDR3 bases: TGTGCCAGCAGCTTAGCGAAGAGAGTTGAGCAGTTCTTC. As protein: CASSLAKRVEQFF.

This clonotype has at least ten counts. The chain joins TRBV5-1 to TRBJ2-1; the D is unclear. V lost 3 bases and J 0 bases, leaving 19 bases between the germline ends. Germline assignment: CDR1 SGHRS and CDR2 YFSETQ. The CDR3 consists of 18 residues. CDR3 sequence reads: CASSSHHQDRSSYNEQFF. The CDR3 DNA sequence: TGCGCCAGCAGCTCTCACCATCAGGACCGGAGCTCCTACAATGAGCAGTTCTTC.

This clonotype occurred many times. V is TRBV20-1 and J is TRBJ2-3; 7 nucleotides line up with TRBD2. Per germline, CDR1 DFQATT and CDR2 SNEGSKA (reference sequence). V shed 6 bases, J shed 4 bases, and the junction held 19 bases outside the gene matches. The CDR3 runs to 17 residues. For the CDR3, the DNA is TGCAGTGCCCCCTCCCCTCCTGCGGCGGGAGTACCAGATACGCAGTATTTT. This sequence encodes CSAPSPPAAGVPDTQYF.